A selection of T cell receptor beta chains follows, all from one sample in a study of blood T cell repertoires in COVID-19. Sequenced by immunoSEQ multiplex PCR; TCRdb stores in-frame clones only, minus some. In the table there are 25,000 to 35,000 clones, approximately 89% of which are singletons. Sequenced sample: peripheral blood. These receptors were collected from a human donor in a cohort sampled during active COVID-19. Each CDR3 is given with its conserved first and last residue. A D gene is named only where the DNA matches it firmly. Where a row states a size, it is once, few, many or the class of an expanded clone; other rows omit it.

abundance: -; j_gene: TRBJ1-1; d_gene: TRBD1; v_gene: TRBV27; CDR3nt: TGTGCCAGCAGTCGAGAAATCGGGACAGGGATGAACACTGAAGCTTTCTTT; CDR3aa: CASSREIGTGMNTEAFF
abundance: -; j_gene: TRBJ1-1; d_gene: TRBD1; v_gene: TRBV11-2; CDR3nt: TGTGCCAGCAGCTTTAGACAGGGATTGAACACTGAAGCTTTCTTT; CDR3aa: CASSFRQGLNTEAFF
abundance: -; j_gene: TRBJ1-6; d_gene: -; v_gene: TRBV7-6; CDR3nt: TGTGCCAGCAGCCTAACAGGGCCCTTTGATTCACCCCTCCACTTT; CDR3aa: CASSLTGPFDSPLHF
abundance: -; j_gene: TRBJ2-7; d_gene: -; v_gene: TRBV5-1; CDR3nt: TGCGCCAGCAGCCCACCGGCCTACGAGCAGTACTTC; CDR3aa: CASSPPAYEQYF
abundance: -; j_gene: TRBJ2-1; d_gene: -; v_gene: TRBV6-6; CDR3nt: TGTGCCAGCAGTCAACCAGGTTCCCCCAGCTCCTACAATGAGCAGTTCTTC; CDR3aa: CASSQPGSPSSYNEQFF
abundance: -; j_gene: TRBJ2-7; d_gene: -; v_gene: TRBV6-6; CDR3nt: TGTGCCAGCAGTTACTCGATCCAAAGAGTCTACGAGCAGTACTTC; CDR3aa: CASSYSIQRVYEQYF
abundance: -; j_gene: TRBJ2-5; d_gene: TRBD2; v_gene: TRBV7-6; CDR3nt: TGTGCCAGCAGCTTAGCTGCGACTAGCGGGATGGAGACCCAGTACTTC; CDR3aa: CASSLAATSGMETQYF
abundance: -; j_gene: TRBJ1-1; d_gene: TRBD1; v_gene: TRBV25-1; CDR3nt: TGTGCCAGCAGCGGATGGGGTTTGGGGACAGGGAGCACTGAAGCTTTCTTT; CDR3aa: CASSGWGLGTGSTEAFF
abundance: -; j_gene: TRBJ2-5; d_gene: TRBD2; v_gene: TRBV19; CDR3nt: TGTGCCAGTAGTATCGGACTAGCGGGGGCGGAGACCCAGTACTTC; CDR3aa: CASSIGLAGAETQYF
abundance: -; j_gene: TRBJ2-2; d_gene: -; v_gene: TRBV11-3; CDR3nt: TGTGCCAGCAGCTACGGCCCGGGCCGGGGATGGCCGAATACCGGGGAGCTGTTTTTT; CDR3aa: CASSYGPGRGWPNTGELFF
abundance: -; j_gene: TRBJ2-5; d_gene: TRBD1; v_gene: TRBV2; CDR3nt: TGTGCCAGCAGTGAGGGACAGGGGGAACAAGAGACCCAGTACTTC; CDR3aa: CASSEGQGEQETQYF
abundance: -; j_gene: TRBJ1-4; d_gene: TRBD1; v_gene: TRBV27; CDR3nt: TGTGCCAGCAGTTTAAACAGGGGAGGAAATGAAAAACTGTTTTTT; CDR3aa: CASSLNRGGNEKLFF
abundance: -; j_gene: TRBJ1-2; d_gene: -; v_gene: TRBV6-5; CDR3nt: TGTGCCAGCAGTTACTCGATGACAGACCACTATGGCTACACCTTC; CDR3aa: CASSYSMTDHYGYTF
abundance: -; j_gene: TRBJ2-7; d_gene: -; v_gene: TRBV19; CDR3nt: TGTGCCAGTAGTTCCGACAGTGAAGGTTCGGGTGAGCAGTACTTC; CDR3aa: CASSSDSEGSGEQYF
abundance: -; j_gene: TRBJ2-2; d_gene: -; v_gene: TRBV6-5; CDR3nt: TGTGCCAGCAGTTACTTGAGGACAGCGAACACCGGGGAGCTGTTTTTT; CDR3aa: CASSYLRTANTGELFF
abundance: once; j_gene: TRBJ2-7; d_gene: TRBD1; v_gene: TRBV11-2; CDR3nt: TGTGCCAGCAGCCGGACAGGGTTAGCGTACGAGCAGTACTTC; CDR3aa: CASSRTGLAYEQYF